These T cell receptor beta chains were read from a single sample in a study of blood T cell repertoires in COVID-19. Generated by immunoSEQ multiplex PCR, the TCRdb table keeps only in-frame clones and is missing some. The data contain more than 300,000 clones, 85% to 90% of them singletons. The sample comprised PBMCs or T cells enriched from blood (not recorded which). The receptors derive from a woman between 18 and 30 years old who had recovered from COVID-19. Each CDR3 is given with its conserved first and last residue. Fields, in order: J gene, V gene, CDR3 protein.

j_call: TRBJ1-1
v_call: TRBV5-4
cdr3_aa: CASSPEQGGGRNTEAFF

j_call: TRBJ1-2
v_call: TRBV10-3
cdr3_aa: CAISITGTDFNYGYTF

j_call: TRBJ1-1
v_call: TRBV2
cdr3_aa: CASRLEQVNTEAFF

j_call: TRBJ1-4
v_call: TRBV30
cdr3_aa: CAWTLDRELFF

j_call: TRBJ2-2
v_call: TRBV12-3/TRBV12-4
cdr3_aa: CASSPFADGELFF

j_call: TRBJ1-1
v_call: TRBV28
cdr3_aa: CAGTGGLNTEAFF

j_call: TRBJ2-7
v_call: TRBV5-4
cdr3_aa: CASSLASRGPGTEQYF

j_call: TRBJ1-4
v_call: TRBV7-9
cdr3_aa: CASSLATEGEKLFF

j_call: TRBJ2-3
v_call: TRBV5-1
cdr3_aa: CASSLALVAGGFTDTQYF

j_call: TRBJ2-3
v_call: TRBV5-1
cdr3_aa: CASKVTSGSTDTQYF

j_call: TRBJ2-7
v_call: TRBV3-1/TRBV3-2
cdr3_aa: CASSQSSYREYEQYF

j_call: TRBJ2-1
v_call: TRBV7-8
cdr3_aa: CASSSRTGLDEQFF

j_call: TRBJ1-1
v_call: TRBV5-8
cdr3_aa: CASSPKNTEAFF

j_call: TRBJ1-1
v_call: TRBV3-1/TRBV3-2
cdr3_aa: CASSHKTGWNTEAFF

j_call: TRBJ1-2
v_call: TRBV2
cdr3_aa: CASSLTGGSDYGYTF

j_call: TRBJ2-7
v_call: TRBV28
cdr3_aa: CASSLLLEVSDNLAYEQYF

j_call: TRBJ1-5
v_call: TRBV5-1
cdr3_aa: CASSGTGDGNQPQHF

j_call: TRBJ1-5
v_call: TRBV19
cdr3_aa: CASTPGLNQPQHF

j_call: TRBJ2-1
v_call: TRBV3-1/TRBV3-2
cdr3_aa: CASSYTVTGGAYNEQFF

j_call: TRBJ1-5
v_call: TRBV28
cdr3_aa: CASSPSGSGTGFGSNQPQHF

j_call: TRBJ1-5
v_call: TRBV7-8
cdr3_aa: CASSLGMRVELSNQPQHF

j_call: TRBJ2-1
v_call: TRBV4-1
cdr3_aa: CASSQDAAVGVGQFF

j_call: TRBJ2-3
v_call: TRBV4-1
cdr3_aa: CASSQDLVASGTDTQYF

j_call: TRBJ1-1
v_call: TRBV28
cdr3_aa: CASSLADRGAFF

j_call: TRBJ1-4
v_call: TRBV5-1
cdr3_aa: CASSLQGATNEKLFF

j_call: TRBJ1-4
v_call: TRBV19
cdr3_aa: CASSWTGDNEKLFF